This T cell receptor (beta chain) was sequenced in a study of neurological immune-mediated disorders. TCRdb reprocessed the 5' RACE reads with MiXCR, giving one entry per CDR3 protein. The repertoire has approximately 84,000 distinct CDR3 sequences, 3.5% to 5.5% of them found once; the top ten carry more than 5%. This CDR3 has 16 residues. Trimming removed 4 bases from V and 3 bases from J; junction bases left unmatched: 8. Per germline, CDR1 SGHRS and CDR2 YFSETQ. In its sample, this clonotype was seen many times. Regarding time point: longitudinal time-point 3. Specimen: PBMCs. This clonotype originated in a woman aged 60-75 years with multiple sclerosis. The chain employs TRBV5-1 and TRBJ2-5, with 11 nucleotides matching TRBD1. The CDR3 spells CASSPSGTGGKETQYF. The CDR3 region has the DNA TGCGCCAGCAGCCCCTCCGGGACAGGGGGAAAAGAGACCCAGTACTTC.